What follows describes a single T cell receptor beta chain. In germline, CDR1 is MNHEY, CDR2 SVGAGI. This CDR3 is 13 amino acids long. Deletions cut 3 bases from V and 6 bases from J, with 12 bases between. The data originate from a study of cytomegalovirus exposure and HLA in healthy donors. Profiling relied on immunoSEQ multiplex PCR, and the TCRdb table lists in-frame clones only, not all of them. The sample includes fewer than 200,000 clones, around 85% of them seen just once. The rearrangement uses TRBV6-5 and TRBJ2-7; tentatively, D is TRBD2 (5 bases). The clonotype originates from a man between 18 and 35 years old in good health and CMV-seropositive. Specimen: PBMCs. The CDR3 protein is CASSYRRAGEQYF. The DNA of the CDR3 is TGTGCCAGCAGTTATCGAAGGGCGGGCGAGCAGTACTTC.